The present entry profiles one TCR beta chain with its context. Its antigen is unidentified. The entry originates in a study of cytomegalovirus exposure and HLA in healthy donors. Study findings and constraints: Cytomegalovirus association was assigned to about 150 TCR beta chains. In a later analysis, HLA-associated beta chains showed higher expansion and lower generation probabilities than comparable chains.

V dropped 4 bases and J dropped 5 bases, with 16 bases sitting between them. The germline CDR1 and CDR2 sequences are MDHEN and SYDVKM. The CDR3 spans 15 residues. The PCR had 60 Vbeta and 13 Jbeta primers. Profiling relied on immunoSEQ multiplex PCR, and the TCRdb table lists in-frame clones only, not all of them. Seen here are around 200,000 clones, around 86% observed once, and the top ten hold roughly 10%. The V and J genes are TRBV28 and TRBJ2-3; D is perhaps TRBD2 (5 bases). The sample consisted of PBMCs. The TCR sequence derives from a woman aged 50 to 65 in good health and CMV-seropositive. The CDR3 nucleotides read TGTGCCAGCAGTTGGCGAGGGTGGCAACAAGATACGCAGTATTTT. As protein: CASSWRGWQQDTQYF.